This T cell receptor beta chain comes out of a study of CD8+ T cells in alopecia areata. The wider study: Treatment of the treated patients consisted of oral tofacitinib, 5 to 10 mg twice daily.

RNA extraction was followed by reverse transcription into cDNA, which acted as the sequencing template. The protocol was immunoSEQ multiplex PCR, while the TCRdb copy is restricted to in-frame clones and leaves out a portion. The profile shows about 130,000 clones, 45% to 65% of them singletons. Germline CDR1 SQVTM, CDR2 ANQGSEA. The germline V and J ends were trimmed by 7 bases and 6 bases, with 21 bases remaining between them. The CDR3 is 14 residues long. The specimen comprised CD4+ T cells sorted from blood, sampled at week 0. This chain uses TRBV29-1 with TRBJ1-2; D gene uncertain. This clonotype originated in a human donor with alopecia areata. CDR3 coding DNA: TGCAGCGGACGCGTATCCCCCGAATGGGATGGCTACACCTTC. It codes for CSGRVSPEWDGYTF.